The next 14 T cell receptor beta chains were all read from a single sample in a study of blood T cell repertoires in COVID-19. Using immunoSEQ multiplex PCR, the repertoire was profiled, and TCRdb retains in-frame clones only, with some absent. The table shows 90,000 to 100,000 clones, with approximately 86% occurring only once. The sequenced sample consisted of peripheral blood. The receptors were gathered from a man between 70 and 80 years old with active or convalescent COVID-19.

This clone has only one observation. The genes are TRBV6-4 and TRBJ1-6; TRBD1 might be the D (6 bases). V lost 3 bases, J lost 7 bases, and 10 bases lay in between. This CDR3 contains 14 residues. Germline-derived CDR1 and CDR2 are MRHNA and SNTAGT. CDR3 in amino acids: CASSDTGLNSPLHF. The CDR3 DNA sequence: TGTGCCAGCAGTGATACAGGGTTGAATTCACCCCTCCACTTT.

This clone was found a few times. The rearrangement joins TRBV7-2 to TRBJ2-4, with 8 bases lining up with TRBD1. Trimming at V came to 5 bases and at J to 9 bases, leaving 12 bases not matched to a gene. The CDR3 has 15 residues. Looked up from germline, CDR1 is SGHTA and CDR2 is FQGNSA. The DNA for the CDR3 is TGTGCCAGCAGCAATTTCCCTCGCGGACAGGGCATTCAGTACTTC. Its protein product is CASSNFPRGQGIQYF.

The CDR3 reads CASSFLELLTEPVTF. The DNA for the CDR3 is TGTGCCAGCAGCTTTCTCGAGTTGTTGACAGAACCAGTCACCTTC. The chain carries TRBV7-9 and TRBJ1-2; D is possibly TRBD1 (5 bases). The germline V gene encodes CDR1 SEHNR and CDR2 FQNEAQ (reference sequence). The CDR3 totals 15 residues. The ends were cut back, 3 bases at V and 13 bases at J, with 24 bases in the middle. The variable domain in full, completed from reference TRBV7-9 and TRBJ1-2, reads DTGVSQNPRHKITKRGQNVTFRCDPISEHNRLYWYRQTLGQGPEFLTYFQNEAQLEKSRLLSDRFSAERPKGSFSTLEIQRTEQGDSAMYLCASSFLELLTEPVTFGSGTRLTVV.

V and J are TRBV5-1 and TRBJ2-7; 9 positions agree with TRBD2. Germline V lookup: CDR1 SGHRS, CDR2 YFSETQ. The CDR3 has 14 amino acids. Trimming cost V 2 bases and J 4 bases; bases outside gene matches: 4. This CDR3 is CASSFLAGSYEQYF. The CDR3 DNA reads as TGCGCCAGCAGCTTTCTAGCGGGGAGTTACGAGCAGTACTTC. The full variable domain, with the rest looked up from reference TRBV5-1 and TRBJ2-7, is KAGVTQTPRYLIKTRGQQVTLSCSPISGHRSVSWYQQTPGQGLQFLFEYFSETQRNKGNFPGRFSGRQFSNSRSEMNVSTLELGDSALYLCASSFLAGSYEQYFGPGTRLTVT.

This chain links TRBV11-2 with TRBJ2-7; D is perhaps TRBD2 (6 bases). With 5 bases removed from V and 1 base from J, the gap between germline ends came to 18 bases. Germline V CDR1 and CDR2: SGHAT, FQNNGV. The CDR3 extends over 16 amino acids. The CDR3 DNA reads as TGTGCCAGCAGCCCCTTCGGAGGGAAGCCTTCCTACGAGCAGTACTTC. Protein sequence: CASSPFGGKPSYEQYF.

The CDR3 region has the DNA TGTGCCAACGGACCCCGGGACAGGGTTTTTGAGACCCAGTACTTC. This encodes CANGPRDRVFETQYF. The V gene is TRBV6-4, the J gene TRBJ2-5; 9 bases are a match to TRBD1. In germline, CDR1 is MRHNA, CDR2 SNTAGT. After removal of 10 bases from V and 5 bases from J, the junction contained 14 bases not matched to a gene. The CDR3 spans 15 residues.

The gene calls are TRBV18 and TRBJ2-1, with 11 bases that match TRBD2. CDR1 KGHSH and CDR2 LQKENI come from the germline V gene. J was trimmed by 9 bases and V by 5 bases; bases with no gene match: 6. This CDR3 is built from 14 residues. Here the CDR3 reads CASSGLAGIGEQFF. The CDR3 coding sequence is TGTGCCAGCTCAGGACTAGCGGGCATCGGTGAGCAGTTCTTC.

This rearrangement joins TRBV2 to TRBJ2-5, with 7 nucleotides matching TRBD2. The CDR3 sequence is 15 residues long. The V gene's germline CDR1 is SNHLY and CDR2 FYNNEI. Trimming removed 7 bases from V and 5 bases from J; junction bases left unmatched: 13. CDR3 coding DNA: TGTGCCAGCACCCTCCGGCGGGGGAGGGTGGAGACCCAGTACTTC. Translating gives CASTLRRGRVETQYF.

CDR3: CASSFYLNTEAFF. CDR3 bases: TGTGCCAGCAGCTTTTATCTTAACACTGAAGCTTTCTTT. V gene TRBV11-3 combines with J gene TRBJ1-1, with unresolved D. Germline values: CDR1 SGHNT, CDR2 YENEEA. CDR3 length: 13 amino acids. V gave up 3 bases and J gave up 2 bases, with 7 bases separating them.

The rearrangement joins TRBV19 to TRBJ1-1; TRBD1 matches 7 bases. V lost 7 bases to trimming and J lost 2 bases; unmatched junction nucleotides: 4. The CDR3 loop spans 13 amino acids. Looked up from germline, CDR1 is LNHDA and CDR2 is SQIVND (reference sequence). CDR3 loop: CASKRDSNTEAFF. The DNA for the CDR3 is TGTGCCAGTAAGAGGGACAGCAACACTGAAGCTTTCTTT. Looking up the rest from reference TRBV19 and TRBJ1-1 gives the full variable domain: DGGITQSPKYLFRKEGQNVTLSCEQNLNHDAMYWYRQDPGQGLRLIYYSQIVNDFQKGDIAEGYSVSREKKESFPLTVTSAQKNPTAFYLCASKRDSNTEAFFGQGTRLTVV.

The gene calls are TRBV11-3 and TRBJ2-3; D might be TRBD1 (5 bases). V was cut by 1 base and J by 0 bases, with 8 bases left in between. In germline, CDR1 is SGHNT, CDR2 YENEEA. The CDR3 length is 15 residues. CDR3 region: CASSLGGHSTDTQYF. DNA for the CDR3: TGTGCCAGCAGCTTAGGCGGACATAGCACAGATACGCAGTATTTT.

The chain links TRBV6-5 to TRBJ1-4; 9 nucleotides agree with TRBD1. The V gene's germline CDR1 is MNHEY and CDR2 SVGAGI. The CDR3 covers 14 residues. V was clipped by 5 bases and J by 6 bases; unmatched bases: 4. For the CDR3, the DNA is TGTGCCAGCAGTCTCGGGACAGGGTATGAAAAACTGTTTTTT. This gives the protein CASSLGTGYEKLFF.

The chain's CDR3 is CASSPPGGGRNTEAFF. Written as DNA, the CDR3 is TGTGCCAGCAGCCCTCCAGGGGGCGGGAGGAACACTGAAGCTTTCTTT. The chain employs TRBV6-2 or TRBV6-3 and TRBJ1-1; 8 nucleotides line up with TRBD1. The CDR3 loop spans 16 amino acids. Germline V CDR1 and CDR2: MNHEY, SVGEGT. V lost 6 bases to trimming and J lost 1 base; unmatched junction nucleotides: 10.

J is TRBJ2-4 and V is TRBV4-3; 8 bases fit TRBD2. Trimming removed 10 bases from V and 6 bases from J; junction bases left unmatched: 8. The CDR3 is 13 amino acids. CDR1 is LGHNA, CDR2 YSLEER, per germline. The CDR3 DNA is TGCGCCACAGGGGCCCGGGGGGGAAACATTCAGTACTTC. Its protein product is CATGARGGNIQYF.